What follows are 4 T cell receptor beta chains derived from one specimen sequenced in a study of cytomegalovirus exposure and HLA in healthy donors. A multiplex PCR was run with 60 Vbeta primers and 13 Jbeta primers. Using immunoSEQ multiplex PCR, the repertoire was profiled, and TCRdb retains in-frame clones only, with some absent. The table includes 130,000 or so clones, about 85% detected once. Sequenced sample: PBMCs. These receptor sequences come from a woman in her thirties in good health and CMV-seropositive.

The V and J genes are TRBV6-6 and TRBJ1-5; perhaps TRBD1 as D (5 bases). CDR3 length: 16 residues. Germline assignment: CDR1 MNHNY and CDR2 SVGAGI (reference sequence). Trimming left V 0 bases short and J 0 bases short, with 9 bases between. DNA of the CDR3: TGTGCCAGCAGTTACTCGGCAGGGAATAGCAATCAGCCCCAGCATTTT. Its protein is CASSYSAGNSNQPQHF.

The chain is built from TRBV28 and TRBJ1-5, with D possibly TRBD1 on 5 matching bases. The V and J ends lost 5 bases and 11 bases respectively, with 13 bases between them. Germline V gene data show CDR1 as MDHEN and CDR2 as SYDVKM. This CDR3 region has 12 residues. This chain's CDR3 is CASSGAGRAQHF. CDR3 coding DNA: TGTGCCAGCAGTGGGGCGGGGAGGGCCCAGCATTTT.

CDR3 sequence reads: CASSGGGRAYNEQFF. CDR3 in DNA: TGTGCCAGCAGTGGGGGTGGGAGGGCTTACAATGAGCAGTTCTTC. The chain carries TRBV6-1 and TRBJ2-1; 7 bases line up with TRBD2. Trimming removed 4 bases from V and 4 bases from J; junction bases left unmatched: 7. Germline CDR1 reads MNHNS; CDR2 reads SASEGT. This CDR3 comprises 15 residues.

V gene TRBV30 combines with J gene TRBJ1-2; D gene unclear. CDR1 and CDR2 (germline): GTSNPN, SVGIG (reference sequence). V was pared by 1 base and J by 5 bases, with 5 bases between. The CDR3 is 11 residues long. The CDR3 loop reads CAWSDSYGYTF. The CDR3 nucleotides are TGTGCCTGGAGTGACTCATATGGCTACACCTTC.